Following are 15 T cell receptor beta chains from one sample sequenced in a study of graft-versus-host responses after intestinal transplantation (dated by TCRdb to the early 2020s). Libraries were built with the immunoSEQ multiplex PCR assay. TCRdb obtained this table from immuneACCESS and retained in-frame rearrangements with V and J assigned. These tables miss some clones; where compared with another copy, unresolved V genes account for less than half of the shortfall, and the remainder is unexplained. The table for this sample lists over 100,000 clones; more than 80% of them were counted only once. Approximately 0.25% of the sample comes from the top ten. The sample's time point label, decoded: cells obtained before transplantation from donor or recipient. Their cognate antigens are unknown. Sequencing was performed on unstimulated CD4+ T cells sorted from spleen or lymph node cells, taken before transplant. These receptor sequences come from a human donor who was the organ donor for an intestinal transplant.

The chain combines TRBV28 with TRBJ2-7, with 10 bases aligning to TRBD2. V was pared by 7 bases and J by 7 bases, with 10 bases of the junction left unmatched. CDR1 is MDHEN, CDR2 SYDVKM, per germline. The CDR3 covers 14 residues. The CDR3 is CASTSSGSLREQYF. The DNA for the CDR3 is TGTGCCAGCACGTCTAGCGGGAGTCTAAGGGAGCAGTACTTC.

As for this clone: The sample contains more than one DNA sequence encoding this CDR3. The chain is built from TRBV30 and TRBJ1-6, with D tentatively TRBD1 (5 bases). The ends were cut back, 1 base at V and 8 bases at J, with 9 bases in the middle. The CDR3 length is 13 residues. The germline gives CDR1 GTSNPN, CDR2 SVGIG (reference sequence). The CDR3 is CAWSGGRDSPLHF. DNA for the CDR3: TGTGCCTGGAGTGGCGGCAGGGATTCACCCCTCCACTTT.

The CDR3 loop is CSARGHNEQFF. The CDR3 DNA reads TGCAGTGCTAGAGGTCACAATGAGCAGTTCTTC. The J gene is TRBJ2-1, the V gene TRBV20-1, with D uncertain. Trimming removed 1 base at V and 5 bases at J, with 3 bases between. Germline CDR1 reads DFQATT; CDR2 reads SNEGSKA (reference sequence). This CDR3 has 11 residues.

In its sample, this clone was seen once. The rearrangement joins TRBV19 to TRBJ1-1, with D possibly being TRBD1 (5 bases). Trimming removed 8 bases at V and 1 base at J, with 11 bases between. Germline V gives CDR1 LNHDA, CDR2 SQIVND (reference sequence). The CDR3 loop spans 13 amino acids. The CDR3, as DNA: TGTGCCAGTTCCGGGACCTGGAACACTGAAGCTTTCTTT. Residues: CASSGTWNTEAFF.

The rearrangement uses TRBV7-2 and TRBJ2-3; D may correspond to TRBD1 or TRBD2 (5 bases each). Germline V gene data show CDR1 as SGHTA and CDR2 as FQGNSA. This CDR3 contains 16 residues. Trimming stripped 2 bases from V and 2 bases from J, with 14 bases between. The CDR3 bases are TGTGCCAGCAGCTTATTAGGGGACCCACCCACAGATACGCAGTATTTT. The encoded protein is CASSLLGDPPTDTQYF.

The count of this clone is one. The V call is TRBV18, the J call TRBJ2-7; no reliable D call. Germline CDR1 reads KGHSH; CDR2 reads LQKENI. The CDR3 loop spans 15 amino acids. Trimming left V 1 base short and J 1 base short, with 11 bases between. This CDR3 reads CASSPLPIRSYEQYF. CDR3 bases: TGTGCCAGCTCACCACTCCCAATTAGGTCCTACGAGCAGTACTTC.

The chain recombines TRBV6-1 with TRBJ2-3; D remains ambiguous. CDR1 MNHNS and CDR2 SASEGT come from the germline V gene. The CDR3 has 14 amino acids. Trimming cost V 0 bases and J 6 bases, with 10 bases left between them. The DNA of the CDR3 is TGTGCCAGCAGTGAAGCGCCTTCCCCTGATACGCAGTATTTT. Translating gives CASSEAPSPDTQYF.

In its sample, this clone was seen once. The chain links TRBV7-9 to TRBJ2-1; either TRBD1 or TRBD2 may fit D (6 bases each). V was cut by 8 bases and J by 2 bases, with 16 bases left in between. The CDR3 runs 15 residues. Germline CDR1 SEHNR, CDR2 FQNEAQ (reference sequence). For the CDR3, the DNA is TGTGCCAGCGGATTCACTAGGGGGGCCTACAATGAGCAGTTCTTC. The encoded protein is CASGFTRGAYNEQFF.

The chain couples TRBV9 to TRBJ2-1; D not resolved. The CDR3 consists of 13 residues. V lost 2 bases to trimming and J lost 3 bases, with 6 bases between them. Germline-derived CDR1 and CDR2 are SGDLS and YYNGEE. For the CDR3, the DNA is TGTGCCAGCAGCGTCCGCGTCTACAATGAGCAGTTCTTC. Its protein is CASSVRVYNEQFF.

The rearrangement joins TRBV19 to TRBJ1-3, with D possibly being TRBD1 (6 bases). The length of the CDR3 is 20 residues. Germline V CDR1 and CDR2: LNHDA, SQIVND (reference sequence). V was pared by 5 bases and J by 3 bases, with 29 bases between. CDR3 amino acids: CASSATGPTYLHDLGNTIYF. CDR3 coding DNA: TGTGCCAGTAGTGCGACAGGTCCAACTTACCTTCACGACCTTGGAAACACCATATATTTT.

V gene TRBV7-9 combines with J gene TRBJ2-1; 8 bases are shared with TRBD1. V lost 6 bases, J lost 6 bases, and 4 bases stayed unmatched. CDR1 is SEHNR, CDR2 FQNEAQ, per germline (reference sequence). The CDR3 runs 13 residues. In DNA, the CDR3 is TGTGCCAGCAGTCCGGGACAGGTCAATGAGCAGTTCTTC. As protein: CASSPGQVNEQFF.

The chain couples TRBV6-5 to TRBJ1-2; D is possibly TRBD1 (5 bases). The CDR3 runs 14 residues. Germline CDR1 MNHEY, CDR2 SVGAGI. V lost 0 bases and J lost 7, with 12 bases in between. In DNA, the CDR3 is TGTGCCAGCAGTTACTCGAGGGGTCAGGCTGGCTACACCTTC. Translating gives CASSYSRGQAGYTF.

This sequence joins TRBV6-5 and TRBJ2-7; TRBD2 aligns across 14 bases. V was clipped by 5 bases and J by 6 bases; unmatched bases: 6. Looked up from germline, CDR1 is MNHEY and CDR2 is SVGAGI. CDR3 size: 15 residues. The chain's CDR3 is CASSPRLAGGLEQYF. The CDR3 nucleotides are TGTGCCAGCAGTCCGAGACTAGCGGGAGGGCTCGAGCAGTACTTC.

This chain uses TRBV28 with TRBJ2-1; D unclear. The CDR3 is 13 residues long. Germline loops: CDR1 MDHEN, CDR2 SYDVKM. V was clipped by 4 bases and J by 5 bases, with 9 bases between them. Here the CDR3 DNA reads TGTGCCAGCAGTTGGGCACGGGACAATGAGCAGTTCTTC. Protein sequence: CASSWARDNEQFF.

The chain links TRBV5-4 to TRBJ1-1; D not certain. The CDR3 covers 14 residues. V was shortened by 1 base and J by 2 bases, with 9 bases between the two germline ends. Germline lookup yields CDR1 SGHNT and CDR2 YYREEE (reference sequence). This CDR3 is CASSLILGNTEAFF. CDR3 nucleotide sequence: TGTGCCAGCAGCTTGATCTTGGGAAACACTGAAGCTTTCTTT.